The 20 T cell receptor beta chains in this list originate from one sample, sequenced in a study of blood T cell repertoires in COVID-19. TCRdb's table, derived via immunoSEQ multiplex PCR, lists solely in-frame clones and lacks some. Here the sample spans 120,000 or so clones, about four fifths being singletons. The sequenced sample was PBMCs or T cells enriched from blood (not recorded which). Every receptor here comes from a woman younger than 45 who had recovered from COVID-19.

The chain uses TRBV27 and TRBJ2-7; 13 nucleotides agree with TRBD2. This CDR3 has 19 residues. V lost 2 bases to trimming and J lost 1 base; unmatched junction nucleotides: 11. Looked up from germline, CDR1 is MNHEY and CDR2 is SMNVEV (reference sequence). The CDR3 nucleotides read TGTGCCAGCAGTTTACGGACTAGCGGGAGTTCCCTGGGATCCTACGAGCAGTACTTC. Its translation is CASSLRTSGSSLGSYEQYF.

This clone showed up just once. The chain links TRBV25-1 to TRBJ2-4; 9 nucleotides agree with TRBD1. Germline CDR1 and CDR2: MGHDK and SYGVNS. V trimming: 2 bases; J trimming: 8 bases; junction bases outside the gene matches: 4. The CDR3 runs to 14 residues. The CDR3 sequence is CASSEAGQGYIQYF. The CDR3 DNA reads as TGTGCCAGCAGTGAAGCAGGACAGGGGTACATTCAGTACTTC.

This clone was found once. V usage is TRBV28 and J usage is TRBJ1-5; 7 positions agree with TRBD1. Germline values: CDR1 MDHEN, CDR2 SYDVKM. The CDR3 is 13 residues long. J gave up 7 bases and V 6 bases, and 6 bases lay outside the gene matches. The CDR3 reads CASRHDRAQPQHF. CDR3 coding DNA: TGTGCCAGCAGGCACGACAGGGCCCAGCCCCAGCATTTT.

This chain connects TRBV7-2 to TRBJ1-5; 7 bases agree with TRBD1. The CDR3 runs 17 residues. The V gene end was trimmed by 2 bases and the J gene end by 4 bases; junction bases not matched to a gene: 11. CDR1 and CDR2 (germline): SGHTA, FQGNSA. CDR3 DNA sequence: TGTGCCAGCAGCTTAACAAATCCGACAGGGAAGAATCAGCCCCAGCATTTT. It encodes CASSLTNPTGKNQPQHF.

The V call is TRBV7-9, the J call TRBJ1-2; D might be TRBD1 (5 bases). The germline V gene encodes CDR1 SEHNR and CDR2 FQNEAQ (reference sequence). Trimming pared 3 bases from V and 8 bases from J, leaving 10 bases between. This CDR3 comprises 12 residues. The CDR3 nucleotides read TGTGCCAGCAGCTTCGGAGGGGACGGCTACACCTTC. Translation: CASSFGGDGYTF.

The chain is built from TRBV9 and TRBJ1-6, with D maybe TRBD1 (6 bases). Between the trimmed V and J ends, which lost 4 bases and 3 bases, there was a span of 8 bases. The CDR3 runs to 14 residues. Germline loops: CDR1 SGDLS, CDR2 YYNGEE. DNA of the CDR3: TGTGCCAGCAGCCTGGACAGCTATAATTCACCCCTCCACTTT. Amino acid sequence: CASSLDSYNSPLHF.

The CDR3 region has the DNA TGTGCCAGCAGTTACGGCGGGACAGGGCGGCAAGAGACCCAGTACTTC. The encoded protein is CASSYGGTGRQETQYF. The V and J genes are TRBV6-5 and TRBJ2-5; 9 bases align to TRBD1. Per the germline V gene, CDR1 is MNHEY and CDR2 is SVGAGI. The CDR3 consists of 16 residues. V was clipped by 2 bases and J by 2 bases; unmatched bases: 6.

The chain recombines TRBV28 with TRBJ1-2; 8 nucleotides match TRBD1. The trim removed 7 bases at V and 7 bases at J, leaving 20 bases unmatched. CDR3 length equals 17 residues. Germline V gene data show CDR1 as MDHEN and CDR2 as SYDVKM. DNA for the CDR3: TGTGCCAGCATTGTTGGGACAGGCGGGACAGTCGGCAGTGGCTACACCTTC. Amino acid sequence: CASIVGTGGTVGSGYTF.

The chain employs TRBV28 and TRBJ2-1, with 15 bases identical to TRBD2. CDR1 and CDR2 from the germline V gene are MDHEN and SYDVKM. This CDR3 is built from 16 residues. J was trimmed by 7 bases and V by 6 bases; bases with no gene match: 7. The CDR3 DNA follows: TGTGCCAGCAGCTTCCCGGGACTAGCGGGAGGAAATGAGCAGTTCTTC. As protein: CASSFPGLAGGNEQFF.

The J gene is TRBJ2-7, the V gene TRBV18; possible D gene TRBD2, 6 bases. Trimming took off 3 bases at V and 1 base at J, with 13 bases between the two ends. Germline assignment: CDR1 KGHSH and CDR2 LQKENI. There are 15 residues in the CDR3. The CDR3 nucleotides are TGTGCCAGCTCACCCAGGGAAGGGACTTCCTACGAGCAGTACTTC. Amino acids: CASSPREGTSYEQYF.

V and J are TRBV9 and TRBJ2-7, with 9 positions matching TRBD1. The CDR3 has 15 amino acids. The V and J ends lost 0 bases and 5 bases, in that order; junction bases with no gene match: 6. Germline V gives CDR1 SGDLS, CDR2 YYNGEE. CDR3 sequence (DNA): TGTGCCAGCAGCGTAGCTGGGACAGGGTTTGACGAGCAGTACTTC. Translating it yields CASSVAGTGFDEQYF. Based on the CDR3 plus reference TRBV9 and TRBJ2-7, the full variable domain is DSGVTQTPKHLITATGQRVTLRCSPRSGDLSVYWYQQSLDQGLQFLIQYYNGEERAKGNILERFSAQQFPDLHSELNLSSLELGDSALYFCASSVAGTGFDEQYFGPGTRLTVT.

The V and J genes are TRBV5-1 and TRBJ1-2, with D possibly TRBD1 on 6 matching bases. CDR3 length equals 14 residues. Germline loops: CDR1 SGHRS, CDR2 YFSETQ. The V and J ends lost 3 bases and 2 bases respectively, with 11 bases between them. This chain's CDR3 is CASSWRTENYGYTF. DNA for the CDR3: TGCGCCAGCAGCTGGAGGACAGAAAACTATGGCTACACCTTC.

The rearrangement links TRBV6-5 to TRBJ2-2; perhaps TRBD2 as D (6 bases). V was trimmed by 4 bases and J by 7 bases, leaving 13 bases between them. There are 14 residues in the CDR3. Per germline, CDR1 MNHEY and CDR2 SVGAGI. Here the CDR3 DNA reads TGTGCCAGCAGTTGGGACTCCATAGGCGGGGAGCTGTTTTTT. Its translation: CASSWDSIGGELFF.

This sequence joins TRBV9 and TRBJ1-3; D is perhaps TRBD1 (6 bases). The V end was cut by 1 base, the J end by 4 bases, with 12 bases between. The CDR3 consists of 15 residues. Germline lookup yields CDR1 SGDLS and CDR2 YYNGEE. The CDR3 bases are TGTGCCAGCAGCGTATCCCGGGACATAGGAAACACCATATATTTT. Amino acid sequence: CASSVSRDIGNTIYF.

The CDR3 DNA reads TGTGCCAGCAGTTTCAAGGGGATGCTAGCCAAAAACATTCAGTACTTC. Translating it yields CASSFKGMLAKNIQYF. The chain joins TRBV27 to TRBJ2-4; D may be TRBD1 (5 bases). Per germline, CDR1 MNHEY and CDR2 SMNVEV (reference sequence). V lost 3 bases and J 0 bases, leaving 12 bases between the germline ends. The CDR3 has 16 residues.

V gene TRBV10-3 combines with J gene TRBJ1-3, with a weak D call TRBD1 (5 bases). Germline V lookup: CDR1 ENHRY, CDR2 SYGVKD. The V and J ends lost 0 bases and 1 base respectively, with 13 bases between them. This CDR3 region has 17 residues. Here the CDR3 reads CAISESGGVISGNTIYF. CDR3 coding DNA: TGTGCCATCAGTGAGTCGGGAGGGGTCATATCTGGAAACACCATATATTTT.

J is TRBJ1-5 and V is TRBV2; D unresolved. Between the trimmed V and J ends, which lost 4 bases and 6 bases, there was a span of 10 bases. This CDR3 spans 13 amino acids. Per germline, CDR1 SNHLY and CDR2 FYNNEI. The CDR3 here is CASSVRQAQPQHF. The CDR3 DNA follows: TGTGCCAGCAGTGTAAGGCAGGCTCAGCCCCAGCATTTT.

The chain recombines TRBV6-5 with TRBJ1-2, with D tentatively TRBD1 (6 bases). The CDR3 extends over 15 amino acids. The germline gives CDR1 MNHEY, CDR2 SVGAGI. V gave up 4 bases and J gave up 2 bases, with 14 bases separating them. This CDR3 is CASSSLTTGNYGYTF. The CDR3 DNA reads TGTGCCAGCAGTTCACTAACGACAGGAAACTATGGCTACACCTTC.

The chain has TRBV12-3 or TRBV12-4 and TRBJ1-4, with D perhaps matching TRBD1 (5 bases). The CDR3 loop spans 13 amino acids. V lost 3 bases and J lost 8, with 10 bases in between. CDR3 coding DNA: TGTGCCAGCAGTTTTAGGGGTAGCGAAAAACTGTTTTTT. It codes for CASSFRGSEKLFF.

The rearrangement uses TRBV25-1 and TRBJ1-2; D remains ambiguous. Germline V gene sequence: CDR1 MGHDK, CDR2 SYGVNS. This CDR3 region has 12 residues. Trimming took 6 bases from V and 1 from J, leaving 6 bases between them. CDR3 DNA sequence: TGTGCCAGCAGCCAGTATAACTATGGCTACACCTTC. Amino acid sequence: CASSQYNYGYTF.